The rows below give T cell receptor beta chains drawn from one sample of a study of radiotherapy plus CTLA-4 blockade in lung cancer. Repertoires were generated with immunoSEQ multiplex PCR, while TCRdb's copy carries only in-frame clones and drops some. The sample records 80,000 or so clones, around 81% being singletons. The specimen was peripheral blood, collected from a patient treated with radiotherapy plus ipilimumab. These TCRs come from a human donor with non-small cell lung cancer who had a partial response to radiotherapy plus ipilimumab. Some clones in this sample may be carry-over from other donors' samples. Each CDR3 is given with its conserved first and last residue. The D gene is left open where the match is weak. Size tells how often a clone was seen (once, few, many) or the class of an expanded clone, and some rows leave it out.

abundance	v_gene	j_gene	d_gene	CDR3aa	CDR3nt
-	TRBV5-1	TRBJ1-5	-	CASSLERGKPQHF	TGCGCCAGCAGCCTGGAACGGGGAAAGCCCCAGCATTTT
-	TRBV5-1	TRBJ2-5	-	CASSEQGGGETQYF	TGCGCCAGCAGCGAACAGGGAGGGGGGGAGACCCAGTACTTC
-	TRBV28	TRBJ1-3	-	CASSPGGGGGNTIYF	TGTGCCAGCAGCCCCGGCGGGGGGGGTGGAAACACCATATATTTT
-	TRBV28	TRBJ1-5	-	CATLKQQGYSNQPQHF	TGTGCCACTCTAAAACAACAGGGCTATAGCAATCAGCCCCAGCATTTT
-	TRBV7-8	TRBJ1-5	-	CASSLLGSGLLGNQPQHF	TGTGCCAGCAGCTTATTGGGCAGCGGACTATTAGGCAATCAGCCCCAGCATTTT
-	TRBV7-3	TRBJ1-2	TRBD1	CASSLGTGGSNYGYTF	TGTGCCAGCAGCTTAGGGACAGGGGGTTCTAACTATGGCTACACCTTC
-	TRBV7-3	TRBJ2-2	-	CASSPQGGVNTGELFF	TGTGCCAGCAGCCCACAGGGTGGAGTGAACACCGGGGAGCTGTTTTTT
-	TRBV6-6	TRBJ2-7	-	CASSYGGNSYEQYF	TGTGCCAGCAGTTATGGCGGGAACTCCTACGAGCAGTACTTC
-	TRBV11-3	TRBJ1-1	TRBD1	CASSPRTGANTEAFF	TGTGCCAGCAGCCCCCGGACAGGGGCGAACACTGAAGCTTTCTTT
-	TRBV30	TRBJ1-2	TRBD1	CAWALGQGKNGYTF	TGTGCCTGGGCTCTCGGACAGGGGAAGAATGGCTACACCTTC
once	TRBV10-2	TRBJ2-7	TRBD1	CASRNRDRGSYEQYF	TGCGCCAGCAGAAACCGGGACAGGGGATCCTACGAGCAGTACTTC
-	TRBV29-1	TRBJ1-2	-	CSVEGGRGYGYTF	TGCAGCGTTGAGGGAGGTCGGGGCTATGGCTACACCTTC
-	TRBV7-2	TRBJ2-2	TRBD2	CASSSLAGDVTGELFF	TGTGCCAGCAGCTCGCTAGCGGGGGATGTAACCGGGGAGCTGTTTTTT
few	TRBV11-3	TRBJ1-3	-	CASSLGAVYSGNTIYF	TGTGCCAGCAGCTTAGGGGCAGTTTACTCTGGAAACACCATATATTTT
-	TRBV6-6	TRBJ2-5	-	CASSRSGNVETQYF	TGTGCCAGCAGCCGGAGCGGAAATGTAGAGACCCAGTACTTC
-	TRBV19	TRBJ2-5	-	CASSIGWIMEQETQYF	TGTGCCAGTAGTATAGGCTGGATAATGGAGCAAGAGACCCAGTACTTC
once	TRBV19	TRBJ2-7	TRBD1	CASSDGTAYEQYF	TGTGCCAGTTCAGACGGGACAGCCTACGAGCAGTACTTC
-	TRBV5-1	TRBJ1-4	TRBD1	CASSSGTGYEKLFF	TGCGCCAGCAGCTCCGGGACAGGATATGAAAAACTGTTTTTT
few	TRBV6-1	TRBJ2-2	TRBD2	CASRASGEVGELFF	TGTGCCAGCAGAGCTAGCGGGGAGGTCGGGGAGCTGTTTTTT
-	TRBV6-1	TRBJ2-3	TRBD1	CASSKGQGIADTQYF	TGTGCCAGCAGTAAGGGACAGGGGATCGCAGATACGCAGTATTTT
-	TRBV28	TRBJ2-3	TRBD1	CASSFGRGRTDTQYF	TGTGCCAGCAGTTTTGGCAGGGGGCGCACAGATACGCAGTATTTT
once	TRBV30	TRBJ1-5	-	CAWSVRLRGGGQPQHF	TGTGCCTGGAGTGTACGACTAAGAGGGGGGGGTCAGCCCCAGCATTTT
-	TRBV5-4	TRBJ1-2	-	CASRAGSGGYTF	TGTGCCAGCAGGGCGGGGTCTGGCGGCTACACCTTC
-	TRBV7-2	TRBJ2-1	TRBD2	CASSRGGYYNEQFF	TGTGCCAGCAGCCGGGGGGGTTACTACAATGAGCAGTTCTTC
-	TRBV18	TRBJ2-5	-	CASSRNRVDGSETQYF	TGTGCCAGCTCACGAAACAGGGTAGATGGTTCGGAGACCCAGTACTTC
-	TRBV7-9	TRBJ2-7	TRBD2	CASSLGGSPLEQYF	TGTGCCAGCAGCTTAGGCGGGAGTCCCCTCGAGCAGTACTTC
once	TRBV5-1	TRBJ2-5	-	CASSSRTYGYQETQYF	TGCGCCAGCAGCTCCCGGACATACGGGTACCAAGAGACCCAGTACTTC
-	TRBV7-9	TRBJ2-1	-	CASTTTGIYNEQFF	TGTGCCAGCACCACTACGGGGATATACAATGAGCAGTTCTTC
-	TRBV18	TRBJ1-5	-	CASSPAGGDNQPQHF	TGTGCCAGCTCACCAGCGGGGGGGGACAATCAGCCCCAGCATTTT
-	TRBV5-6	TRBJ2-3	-	CASSLDWGSTDTQYF	TGTGCCAGCAGCCTCGACTGGGGCAGCACAGATACGCAGTATTTT
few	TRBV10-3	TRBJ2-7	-	CASRAGPGDEQYF	TGTGCCTCGAGGGCGGGGCCCGGGGACGAGCAGTACTTC
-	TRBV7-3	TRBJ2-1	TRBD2	CASSELAETGQFF	TGTGCCAGCAGCGAACTAGCGGAAACGGGACAGTTCTTC
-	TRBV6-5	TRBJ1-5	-	CASTQDPGSNQPQHF	TGTGCCAGCACCCAGGACCCGGGGAGCAATCAGCCCCAGCATTTT
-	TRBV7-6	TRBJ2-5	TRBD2	CASSTRGPLAAETQYF	TGTGCCAGCAGCACCCGGGGCCCACTAGCGGCAGAGACCCAGTACTTC
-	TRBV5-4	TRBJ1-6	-	CASSLGAGRDYNSPLHF	TGTGCCAGCAGCTTGGGGGCCGGTAGAGATTATAATTCACCCCTCCACTTT
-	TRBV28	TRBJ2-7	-	CATTSDSYSYEQYF	TGTGCCACCACTTCGGACAGCTACTCCTACGAGCAGTACTTC
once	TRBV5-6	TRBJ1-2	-	CASILAGVRYGYTF	TGTGCCAGCATACTGGCAGGGGTACGTTATGGCTACACCTTC
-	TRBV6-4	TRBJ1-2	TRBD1	CASRATTGGDGYTF	TGTGCCAGCAGAGCAACTACAGGGGGGGATGGCTACACCTTC
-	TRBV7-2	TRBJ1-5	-	CASSLKGDRGNQPQHF	TGTGCCAGCAGCTTAAAAGGGGATCGAGGCAATCAGCCCCAGCATTTT
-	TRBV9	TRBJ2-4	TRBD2	CASSATGSRGDIQYF	TGTGCCAGCAGCGCCACAGGAAGCCGGGGGGACATTCAGTACTTC
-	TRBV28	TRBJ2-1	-	CASSRAGDLNEQFF	TGTGCCAGCAGCCGGGCAGGGGATTTGAATGAGCAGTTCTTC
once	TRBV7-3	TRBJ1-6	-	CASSLNAGRSPLHF	TGTGCCAGCAGCTTAAACGCAGGGCGCTCACCCCTCCACTTT
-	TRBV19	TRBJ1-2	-	CASGSVNNYGYTF	TGTGCCAGTGGCAGTGTGAATAACTATGGCTACACCTTC
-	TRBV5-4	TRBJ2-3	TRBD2	CASSLPGGITDTQYF	TGTGCCAGCAGCTTGCCCGGGGGGATCACAGATACGCAGTATTTT
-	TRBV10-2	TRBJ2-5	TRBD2	CASSPGGAGDETQYF	TGCGCCAGCAGCCCCGGGGGGGCCGGGGATGAGACCCAGTACTTC
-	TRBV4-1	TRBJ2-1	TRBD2	CASSQRGLGLYEQFF	TGCGCCAGCAGCCAGAGGGGACTAGGTCTCTATGAGCAGTTCTTC
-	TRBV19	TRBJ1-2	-	CASSIFPGGWTF	TGTGCCAGTAGTATCTTCCCAGGAGGGTGGACCTTC
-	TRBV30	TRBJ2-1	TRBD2	CACAGTSVAEQFF	TGTGCCTGCGCCGGGACTAGCGTGGCTGAGCAGTTCTTC
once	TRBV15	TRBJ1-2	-	CATSRDRQGGRYTF	TGTGCCACCAGCAGAGATCGGCAGGGAGGACGCTACACCTTC
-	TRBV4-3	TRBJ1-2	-	CASSQTVQEPYTF	TGCGCCAGCAGCCAGACAGTACAAGAGCCGTACACCTTC
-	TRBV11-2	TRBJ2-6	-	CASSSHISSGANVLTF	TGTGCCAGCAGCTCCCACATCAGCTCTGGGGCCAACGTCCTGACTTTC
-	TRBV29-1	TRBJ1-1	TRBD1	CSVYPRDRRNTEAFF	TGCAGCGTCTACCCGAGGGACAGGAGGAACACTGAAGCTTTCTTT
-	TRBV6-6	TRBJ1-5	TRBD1	CASSHIGATGSQPQHF	TGTGCCAGCAGCCACATAGGGGCGACAGGGAGTCAGCCCCAGCATTTT
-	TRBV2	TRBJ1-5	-	CASSDSGGQPQHF	TGTGCCAGCAGTGACTCGGGGGGGCAGCCCCAGCATTTT
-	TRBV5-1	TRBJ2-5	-	CASSLGDRQETQYF	TGCGCCAGCAGCTTGGGAGACAGACAAGAGACCCAGTACTTC
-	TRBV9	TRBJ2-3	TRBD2	CASSVASGGSTDTQYF	TGTGCCAGCAGCGTAGCTAGCGGGGGTAGCACAGATACGCAGTATTTT
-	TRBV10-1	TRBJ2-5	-	CASSESHPEAGTQYF	TGCGCCAGCAGTGAGTCGCATCCCGAAGCCGGGACCCAGTACTTC